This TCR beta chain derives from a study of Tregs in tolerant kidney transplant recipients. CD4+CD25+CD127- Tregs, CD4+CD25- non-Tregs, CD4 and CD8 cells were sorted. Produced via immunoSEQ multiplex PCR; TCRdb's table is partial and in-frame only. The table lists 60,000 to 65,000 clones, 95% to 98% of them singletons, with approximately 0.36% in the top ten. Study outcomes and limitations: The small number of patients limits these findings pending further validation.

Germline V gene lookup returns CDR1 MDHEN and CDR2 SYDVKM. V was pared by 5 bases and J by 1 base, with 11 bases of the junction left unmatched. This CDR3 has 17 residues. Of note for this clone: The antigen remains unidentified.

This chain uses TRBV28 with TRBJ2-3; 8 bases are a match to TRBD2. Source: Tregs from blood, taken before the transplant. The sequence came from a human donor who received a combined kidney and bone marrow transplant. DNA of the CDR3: TGTGCCAGCAGTCCACACTTTGGGCGGGGGGGCACAGATACGCAGTATTTT. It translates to CASSPHFGRGGTDTQYF.